The TCR beta chain under discussion was sequenced for a study of T cell repertoires in cytomegalovirus infection. Study at large: A matching HLA type, together with CMV infection, was signaled by public TCR beta signatures. Study-level findings and limits: Summed frequency of public TCR beta families distinguished CMV carriers with the relevant HLA. The ex vivo response showed dominance by HLA-C-restricted CMV-specific TCR beta clonotypes.

TCRdb itself ran the reads through MiXCR, one entry per CDR3 protein. This table has some 250,000 distinct CDR3 sequences, 9.1% appearing once. Trimming stripped 4 bases from V and 4 bases from J, with 19 bases between. Germline CDR1 SGHTA, CDR2 FQGNSA. This CDR3 contains 16 residues. This clonotype was picked up many times. Its target is unknown. This rearrangement joins TRBV7-2 to TRBJ1-2; TRBD1 is a possible D gene (6 bases). This TCR came from a human donor in good health (CMV status not recorded). Some clones in this sample may be carry-over from other donors' samples. The sequenced sample was PBMCs. CDR3 region: CASSSISGARGYGYTF. The CDR3 DNA follows: TGTGCCAGCAGCTCTATATCAGGGGCGCGCGGCTATGGCTACACCTTC.